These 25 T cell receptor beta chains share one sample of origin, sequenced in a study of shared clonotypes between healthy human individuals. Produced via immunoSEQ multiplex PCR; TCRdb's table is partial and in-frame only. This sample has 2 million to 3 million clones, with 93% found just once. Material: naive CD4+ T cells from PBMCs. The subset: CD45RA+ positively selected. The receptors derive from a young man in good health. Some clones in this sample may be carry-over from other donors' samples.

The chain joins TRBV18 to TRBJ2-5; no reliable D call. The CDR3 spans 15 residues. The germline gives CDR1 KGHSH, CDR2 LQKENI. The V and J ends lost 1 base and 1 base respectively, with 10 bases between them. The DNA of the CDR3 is TGTGCCAGCTCACCACGTAGGAGCGCCCAAGAGACCCAGTACTTC. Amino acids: CASSPRRSAQETQYF.

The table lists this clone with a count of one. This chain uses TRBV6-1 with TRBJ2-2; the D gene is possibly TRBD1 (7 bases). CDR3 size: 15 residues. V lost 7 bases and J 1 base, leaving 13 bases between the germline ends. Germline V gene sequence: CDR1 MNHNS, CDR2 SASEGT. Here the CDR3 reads CASKGGTVNTGELFF. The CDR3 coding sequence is TGTGCCAGCAAAGGAGGGACAGTGAACACCGGGGAGCTGTTTTTT.

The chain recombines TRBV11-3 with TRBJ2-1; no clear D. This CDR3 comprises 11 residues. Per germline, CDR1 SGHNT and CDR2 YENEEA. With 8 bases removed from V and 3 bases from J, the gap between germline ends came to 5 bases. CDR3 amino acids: CASRYYNEQFF. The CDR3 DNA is TGTGCCAGCCGATACTACAATGAGCAGTTCTTC.

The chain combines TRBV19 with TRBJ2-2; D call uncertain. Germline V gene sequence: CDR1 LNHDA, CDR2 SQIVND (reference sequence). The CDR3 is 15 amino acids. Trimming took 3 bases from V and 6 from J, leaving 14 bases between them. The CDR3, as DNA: TGTGCCAGTAGTATTGGACGGGCCTATTCCGGGGAGCTGTTTTTT. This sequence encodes CASSIGRAYSGELFF. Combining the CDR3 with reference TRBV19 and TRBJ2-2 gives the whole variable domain DGGITQSPKYLFRKEGQNVTLSCEQNLNHDAMYWYRQDPGQGLRLIYYSQIVNDFQKGDIAEGYSVSREKKESFPLTVTSAQKNPTAFYLCASSIGRAYSGELFFGEGSRLTVL.

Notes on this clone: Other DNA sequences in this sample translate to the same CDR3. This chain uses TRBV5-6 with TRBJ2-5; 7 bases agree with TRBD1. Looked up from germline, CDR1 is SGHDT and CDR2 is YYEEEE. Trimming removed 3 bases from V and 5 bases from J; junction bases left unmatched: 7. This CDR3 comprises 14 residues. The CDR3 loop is CASSSTRGGETQYF. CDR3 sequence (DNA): TGTGCCAGCAGCTCGACGAGAGGGGGCGAGACCCAGTACTTC.

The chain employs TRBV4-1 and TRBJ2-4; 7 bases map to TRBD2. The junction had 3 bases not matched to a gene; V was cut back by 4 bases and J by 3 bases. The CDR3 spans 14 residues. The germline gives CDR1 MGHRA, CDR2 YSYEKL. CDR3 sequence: CASSPGTNKNIQYF. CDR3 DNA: TGCGCCAGCAGCCCCGGGACTAACAAAAACATTCAGTACTTC.

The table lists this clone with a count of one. The CDR3 sequence: CASSRDDYEQYF. CDR3 nucleotide sequence: TGCGCCAGCAGCCGAGACGACTACGAGCAGTACTTC. This chain links TRBV4-1 with TRBJ2-7, with D unresolved. V lost 4 bases, J lost 3 bases, and 7 bases lay in between. This CDR3 comprises 12 residues. The germline V gene encodes CDR1 MGHRA and CDR2 YSYEKL.

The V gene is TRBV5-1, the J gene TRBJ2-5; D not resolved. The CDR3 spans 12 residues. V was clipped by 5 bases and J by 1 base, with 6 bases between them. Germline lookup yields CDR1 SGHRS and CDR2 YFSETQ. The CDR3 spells CASREPQETQYF. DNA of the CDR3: TGCGCCAGCAGGGAGCCCCAAGAGACCCAGTACTTC.

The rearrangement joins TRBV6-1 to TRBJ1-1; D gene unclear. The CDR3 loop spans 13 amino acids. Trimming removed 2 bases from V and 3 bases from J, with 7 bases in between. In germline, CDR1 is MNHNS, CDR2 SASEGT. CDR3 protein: CASSEFRDTEAFF. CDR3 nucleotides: TGTGCCAGCAGTGAATTTAGGGACACTGAAGCTTTCTTT.

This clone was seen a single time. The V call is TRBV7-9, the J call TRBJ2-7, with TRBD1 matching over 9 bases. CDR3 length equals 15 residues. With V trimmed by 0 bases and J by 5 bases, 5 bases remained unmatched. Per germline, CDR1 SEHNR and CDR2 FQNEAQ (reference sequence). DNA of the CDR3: TGTGCCAGCAGCTTAGCGGGACAGGGATCCAACGAGCAGTACTTC. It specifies CASSLAGQGSNEQYF.

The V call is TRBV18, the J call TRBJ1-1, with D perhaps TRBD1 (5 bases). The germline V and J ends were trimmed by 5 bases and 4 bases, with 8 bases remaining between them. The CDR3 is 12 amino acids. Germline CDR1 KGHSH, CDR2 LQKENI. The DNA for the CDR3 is TGTGCCAGCTCAGAAGGGGCCACTGAAGCTTTCTTT. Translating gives CASSEGATEAFF.

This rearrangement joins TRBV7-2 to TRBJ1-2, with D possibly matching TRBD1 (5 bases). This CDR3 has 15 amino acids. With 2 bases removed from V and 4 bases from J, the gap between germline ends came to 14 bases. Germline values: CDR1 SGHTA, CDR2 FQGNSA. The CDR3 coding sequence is TGTGCCAGCAGCTTATCTCAGGGTAGGAGCTATGGCTACACCTTC. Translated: CASSLSQGRSYGYTF.

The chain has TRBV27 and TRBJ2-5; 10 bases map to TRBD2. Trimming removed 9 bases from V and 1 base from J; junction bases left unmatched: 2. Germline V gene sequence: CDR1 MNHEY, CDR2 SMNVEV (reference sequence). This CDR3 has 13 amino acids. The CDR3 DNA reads TGTGCCAGTAGCGGGAGGAGCCAAGAGACCCAGTACTTC. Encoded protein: CASSGRSQETQYF.

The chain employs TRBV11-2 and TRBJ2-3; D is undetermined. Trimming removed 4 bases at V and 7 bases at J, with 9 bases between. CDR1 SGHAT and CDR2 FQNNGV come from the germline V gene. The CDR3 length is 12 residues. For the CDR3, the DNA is TGTGCCAGCAGCTCAACCGTATATACGCAGTATTTT. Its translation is CASSSTVYTQYF.

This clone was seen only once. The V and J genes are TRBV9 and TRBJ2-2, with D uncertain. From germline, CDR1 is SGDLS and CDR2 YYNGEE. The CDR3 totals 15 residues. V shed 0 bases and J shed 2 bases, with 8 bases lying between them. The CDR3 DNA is TGTGCCAGCAGCGTAGGCCAGTATAACACCGGGGAGCTGTTTTTT. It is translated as CASSVGQYNTGELFF.

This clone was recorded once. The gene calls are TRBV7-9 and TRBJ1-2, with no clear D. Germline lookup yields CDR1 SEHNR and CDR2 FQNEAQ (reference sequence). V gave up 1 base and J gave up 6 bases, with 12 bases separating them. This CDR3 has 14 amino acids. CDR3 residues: CASSLVRVIDGYTF. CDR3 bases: TGTGCCAGCAGCTTAGTAAGGGTAATAGATGGCTACACCTTC.

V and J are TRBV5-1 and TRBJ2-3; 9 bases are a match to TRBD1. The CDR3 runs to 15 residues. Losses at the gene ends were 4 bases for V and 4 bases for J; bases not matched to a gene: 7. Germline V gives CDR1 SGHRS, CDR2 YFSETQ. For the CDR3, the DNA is TGCGCCAGCAGCACGGACAGGGGAACGGCAGATACGCAGTATTTT. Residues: CASSTDRGTADTQYF.

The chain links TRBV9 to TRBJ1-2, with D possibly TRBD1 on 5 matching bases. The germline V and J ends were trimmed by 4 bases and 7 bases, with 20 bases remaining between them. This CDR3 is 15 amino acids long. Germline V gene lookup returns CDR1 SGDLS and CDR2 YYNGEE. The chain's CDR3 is CASSPPGTDFSGYTF. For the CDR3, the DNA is TGTGCCAGCAGCCCCCCCGGGACCGATTTCTCTGGCTACACCTTC.

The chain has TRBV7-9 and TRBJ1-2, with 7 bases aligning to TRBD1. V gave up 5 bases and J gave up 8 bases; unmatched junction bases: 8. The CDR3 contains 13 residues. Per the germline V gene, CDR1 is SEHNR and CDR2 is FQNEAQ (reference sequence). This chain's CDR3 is CASSGDRVGGYTF. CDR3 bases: TGTGCCAGCAGCGGAGACAGGGTAGGAGGCTACACCTTC.

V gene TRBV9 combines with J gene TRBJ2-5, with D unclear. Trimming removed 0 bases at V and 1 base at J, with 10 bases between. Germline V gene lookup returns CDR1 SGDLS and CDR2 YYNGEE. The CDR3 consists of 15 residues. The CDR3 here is CASSVGGFGQETQYF. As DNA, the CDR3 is TGTGCCAGCAGCGTAGGAGGTTTCGGCCAAGAGACCCAGTACTTC.

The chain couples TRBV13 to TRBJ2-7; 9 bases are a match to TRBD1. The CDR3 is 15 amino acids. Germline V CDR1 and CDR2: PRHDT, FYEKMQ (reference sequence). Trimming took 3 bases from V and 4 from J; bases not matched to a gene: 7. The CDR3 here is CASSFRQGVEYEQYF. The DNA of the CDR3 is TGTGCCAGCAGCTTCCGACAGGGGGTAGAATACGAGCAGTACTTC. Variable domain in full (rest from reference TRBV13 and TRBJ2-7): AAGVIQSPRHLIKEKRETATLKCYPIPRHDTVYWYQQGPGQDPQFLISFYEKMQSDKGSIPDRFSAQQFSDYHSELNMSSLELGDSALYFCASSFRQGVEYEQYFGPGTRLTVT.

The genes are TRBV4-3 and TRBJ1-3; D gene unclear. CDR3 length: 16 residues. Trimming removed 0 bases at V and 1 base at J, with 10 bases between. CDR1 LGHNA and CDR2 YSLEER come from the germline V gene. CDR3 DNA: TGCGCCAGCAGCCAAGAACGCACTAGGTCTGGAAACACCATATATTTT. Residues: CASSQERTRSGNTIYF.

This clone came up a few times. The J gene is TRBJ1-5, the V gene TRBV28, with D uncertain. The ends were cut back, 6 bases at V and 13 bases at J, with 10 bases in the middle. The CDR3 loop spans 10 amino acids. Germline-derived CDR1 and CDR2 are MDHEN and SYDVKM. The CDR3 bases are TGTGCCAGCAGCCGAGGGCAGCAGCATTTT. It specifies CASSRGQQHF. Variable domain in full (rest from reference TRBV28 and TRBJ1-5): DVKVTQSSRYLVKRTGEKVFLECVQDMDHENMFWYRQDPGLGLRLIYFSYDVKMKEKGDIPEGYSVSREKKERFSLILESASTNQTSMYLCASSRGQQHFGDGTRLSIL.

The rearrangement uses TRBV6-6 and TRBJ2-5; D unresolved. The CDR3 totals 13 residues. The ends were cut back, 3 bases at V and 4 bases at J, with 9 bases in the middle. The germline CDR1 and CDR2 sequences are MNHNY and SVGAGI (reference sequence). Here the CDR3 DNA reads TGTGCCAGCAGTTATATCCCCCCAGAGACCCAGTACTTC. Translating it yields CASSYIPPETQYF.

The CDR3 coding sequence is TGCGCCAGCAGCGCCGTCGACAGCGGTAATGAGCAGTTCTTC. Its translation: CASSAVDSGNEQFF. The gene calls are TRBV5-1 and TRBJ2-1; perhaps D is TRBD1 or TRBD2 (5 bases each). The germline V gene has CDR1 SGHRS and CDR2 YFSETQ. CDR3 length equals 14 residues. V was shortened by 4 bases and J by 7 bases, with 15 bases between the two germline ends.